A single sample is the source of the 4 T cell receptor beta chains below, sequenced in a study of OX40 agonist ivuxolimab in advanced cancers. Clones were read by immunoSEQ multiplex PCR, and TCRdb kept only the in-frame ones, dropping some. In the table there are about 160,000 clones, 90% to 95% of which are singletons. Sequenced here: CD4+ or CD8+ T cells sorted from blood, sampled in a trial of the OX40 agonist ivuxolimab. The origin of the receptors is an adult with an advanced solid tumor such as melanoma, head and neck, liver or kidney cancer.

The chain is built from TRBV19 and TRBJ2-5; D ambiguous. Germline lookup yields CDR1 LNHDA and CDR2 SQIVND (reference sequence). This CDR3 contains 16 residues. Trimming shortened V by 3 bases and J by 0 bases, and 14 bases separated the two germline ends. The CDR3 region has the DNA TGTGCCAGTAGTATTTTCCCCGGTCAGTACCAAGAGACCCAGTACTTC. Amino acid sequence: CASSIFPGQYQETQYF.

The J gene is TRBJ2-1, the V gene TRBV4-3; D remains unclear. The CDR3 is 15 residues long. Trimming left V 2 bases short and J 3 bases short, with 11 bases between. Germline V lookup: CDR1 LGHNA, CDR2 YSLEER. CDR3 residues: CASSQSGLYYNEQFF. As DNA, the CDR3 is TGCGCCAGCAGCCAATCGGGCCTCTACTACAATGAGCAGTTCTTC.

As concerns this clone: Within the sample, other DNA sequences also encode this same CDR3. The J gene is TRBJ2-7, the V gene TRBV4-1, with a possible D match to TRBD1 (6 bases). CDR1 is MGHRA, CDR2 YSYEKL, per germline. The CDR3 has 15 residues. Trimming removed 1 base from V and 0 bases from J, with 10 bases in between. In nucleotides, the CDR3 is TGCGCCAGCAGCCAAGGGCAGGGGCCCTCCTACGAGCAGTACTTC. It specifies CASSQGQGPSYEQYF.

The chain is built from TRBV7-2 and TRBJ2-7; D perhaps matches TRBD1 (6 bases). CDR3 size: 15 residues. Germline assignment: CDR1 SGHTA and CDR2 FQGNSA. Trimming removed 2 bases from V and 2 bases from J, with 13 bases in between. CDR3 sequence (DNA): TGTGCCAGCAGCTTATTCGGACAGAGTGCCTACGAGCAGTACTTC. This codes for CASSLFGQSAYEQYF.